This T cell receptor beta chain was sequenced in a study of blood T cells in healthy people across ages. Findings of the study overall: Estimates based on one million T cells were treated as lower bounds.

Healthy Caucasians from Russia aged about 6 to 95 served as donors. Per the germline V gene, CDR1 is DFQATT and CDR2 is SNEGSKA (reference sequence). V shed 5 bases, J shed 3 bases, and the junction held 6 bases outside the gene matches. CDR3 size: 16 residues. PCR was performed a second time for about 7 to 12 cycles using a sample-barcoded 5' primer and a J-beta primer mix. TCRdb fed the 5' RACE reads into MiXCR, producing one record per CDR3 protein. Counted here are 790,000 or so distinct CDR3 sequences, 35% to 50% occurring once; the ten biggest clones make up roughly 18%. This clonotype came up a few times. Its specificity is not known.

This chain links TRBV20-1 with TRBJ2-1, with TRBD2 identical over 14 bases. The receptor's source is an elderly man in good health. Source material: blood. The CDR3 region has the DNA TGCAGTGCTCAGACTAGCGGGAGGGCCCTCTACAATGAGCAGTTCTTC. Translation: CSAQTSGRALYNEQFF.